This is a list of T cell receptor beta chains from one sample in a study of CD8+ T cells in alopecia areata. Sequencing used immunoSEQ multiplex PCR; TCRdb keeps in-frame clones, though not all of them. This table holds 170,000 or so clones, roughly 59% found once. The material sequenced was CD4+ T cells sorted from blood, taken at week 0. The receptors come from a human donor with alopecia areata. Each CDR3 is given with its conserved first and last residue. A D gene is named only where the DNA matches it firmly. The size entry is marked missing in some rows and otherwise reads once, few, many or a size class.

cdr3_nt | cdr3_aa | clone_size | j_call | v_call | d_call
TGCGCCAGCAGCTTGGAACTACCCGGGGAGCTGTTTTTT | CASSLELPGELFF | . | TRBJ2-2 | TRBV5-1 | .
TGTGCCACCAGCAGAGAGATTAGTTCTGGATACGAGCAGTACTTC | CATSREISSGYEQYF | . | TRBJ2-7 | TRBV15 | .
TGTGCCAGTAGTACCGGGGCAGGCTACGAGCAGTACTTC | CASSTGAGYEQYF | . | TRBJ2-7 | TRBV19 | .
TGTGCCTGGCGGTGGGGGGACAGGCCCGACGAGCAGTACTTC | CAWRWGDRPDEQYF | few | TRBJ2-7 | TRBV30 | TRBD1
TGCGCCAGCAGTTCGAGTGGGGTGTCGCCCCAGCATTTT | CASSSSGVSPQHF | . | TRBJ1-5 | TRBV10-1 | .
TGCAGCGTCGCCAGGGGATACGAGACCCAGTACTTC | CSVARGYETQYF | . | TRBJ2-5 | TRBV29-1 | .
TGCGCCAGCAGCTTGGCCCCGACGGGGGAGACCCAGTACTTC | CASSLAPTGETQYF | . | TRBJ2-5 | TRBV5-1 | .
TGTGCCAGCAGTGCTTCTCCAGCTGAGCAGTACTTC | CASSASPAEQYF | . | TRBJ2-7 | TRBV2 | .
TGCAGCGTTGTGACAGGGGGCGATGGCTACACCTTC | CSVVTGGDGYTF | . | TRBJ1-2 | TRBV29-1 | TRBD1
TGCAGCGTTCAGACAGCCGCAAAGGGTAGGGCCAACGTCCTGACTTTC | CSVQTAAKGRANVLTF | . | TRBJ2-6 | TRBV29-1 | .
TGCAGCGTTGAACCAGCTGCAGATACGCAGTATTTT | CSVEPAADTQYF | . | TRBJ2-3 | TRBV29-1 | .
TGTGCCAGCAGCTTAGAGGGAGCGACAGATACGCAGTATTTT | CASSLEGATDTQYF | few | TRBJ2-3 | TRBV7-8 | .
TGTGCCAGCAGCCTCCGGGGAGGGCACACTGAAGCTTTCTTT | CASSLRGGHTEAFF | . | TRBJ1-1 | TRBV5-8 | .
TGCGCCAGCAGCCAAGCTTGGGATACGCAGTATTTT | CASSQAWDTQYF | . | TRBJ2-3 | TRBV4-3 | .